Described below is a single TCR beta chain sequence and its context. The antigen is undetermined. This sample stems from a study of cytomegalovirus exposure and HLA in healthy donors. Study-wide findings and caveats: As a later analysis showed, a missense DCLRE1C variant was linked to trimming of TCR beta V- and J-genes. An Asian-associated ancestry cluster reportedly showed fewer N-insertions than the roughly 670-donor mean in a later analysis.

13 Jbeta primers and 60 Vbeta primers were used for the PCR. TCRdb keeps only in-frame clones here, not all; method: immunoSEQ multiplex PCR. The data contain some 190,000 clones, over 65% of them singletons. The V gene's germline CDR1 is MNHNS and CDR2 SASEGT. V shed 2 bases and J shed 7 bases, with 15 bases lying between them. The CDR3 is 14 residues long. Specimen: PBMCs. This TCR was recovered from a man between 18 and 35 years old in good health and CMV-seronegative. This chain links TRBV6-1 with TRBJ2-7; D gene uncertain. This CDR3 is CASSEILVRREQYF. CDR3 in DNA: TGTGCCAGCAGTGAAATATTGGTCAGGCGAGAGCAGTACTTC.